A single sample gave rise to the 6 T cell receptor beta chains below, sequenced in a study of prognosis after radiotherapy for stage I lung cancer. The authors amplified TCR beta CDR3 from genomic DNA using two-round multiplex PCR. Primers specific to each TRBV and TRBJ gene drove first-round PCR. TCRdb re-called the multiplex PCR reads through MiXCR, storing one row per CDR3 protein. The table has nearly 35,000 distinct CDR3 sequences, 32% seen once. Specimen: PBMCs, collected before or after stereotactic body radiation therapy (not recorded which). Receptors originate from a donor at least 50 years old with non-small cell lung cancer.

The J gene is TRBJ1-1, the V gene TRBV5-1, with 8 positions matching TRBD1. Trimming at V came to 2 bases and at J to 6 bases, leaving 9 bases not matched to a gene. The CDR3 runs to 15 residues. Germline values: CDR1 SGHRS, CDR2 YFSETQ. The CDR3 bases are TGCGCCAGCAGCTTACGGACAGGGTCCATGGCTGAAGCTTTCTTT. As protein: CASSLRTGSMAEAFF.

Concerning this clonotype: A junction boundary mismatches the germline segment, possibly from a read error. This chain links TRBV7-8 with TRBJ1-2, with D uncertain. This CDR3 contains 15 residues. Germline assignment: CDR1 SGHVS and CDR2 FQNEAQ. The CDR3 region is CASSPRTQADYGYTF. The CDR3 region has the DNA TGTGCCAGCAGCCCCCGGACTCAGGCTGATTATGGATACACCTTC.

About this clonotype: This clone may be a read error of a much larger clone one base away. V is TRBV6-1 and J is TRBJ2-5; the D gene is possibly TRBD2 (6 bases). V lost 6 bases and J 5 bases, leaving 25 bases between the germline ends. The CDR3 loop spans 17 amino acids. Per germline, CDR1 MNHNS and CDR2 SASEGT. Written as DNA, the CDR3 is TGTGCCAGCAGGGGAGGTAGTGGGCTGCACGTTTTGGAGACCCAGTACTTC. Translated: CASRGGSGLHVLETQYF.

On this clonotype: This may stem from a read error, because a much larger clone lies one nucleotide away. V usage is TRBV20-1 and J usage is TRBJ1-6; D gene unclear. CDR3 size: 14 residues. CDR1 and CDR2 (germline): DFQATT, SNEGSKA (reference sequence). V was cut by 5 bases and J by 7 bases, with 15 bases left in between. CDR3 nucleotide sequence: TGCAGTGCTGGACTAAGTGGGGTAAATTCACCCCTCCACTTT. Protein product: CSAGLSGVNSPLHF.

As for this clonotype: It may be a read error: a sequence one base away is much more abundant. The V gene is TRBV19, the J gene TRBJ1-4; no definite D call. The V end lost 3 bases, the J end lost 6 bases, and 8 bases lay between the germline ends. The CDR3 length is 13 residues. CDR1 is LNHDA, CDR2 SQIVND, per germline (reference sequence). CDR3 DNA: TGTGCCAGTAGTATTGCGGCTTATGAAAAACTGTTTTTT. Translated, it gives CASSIAAYEKLFF.

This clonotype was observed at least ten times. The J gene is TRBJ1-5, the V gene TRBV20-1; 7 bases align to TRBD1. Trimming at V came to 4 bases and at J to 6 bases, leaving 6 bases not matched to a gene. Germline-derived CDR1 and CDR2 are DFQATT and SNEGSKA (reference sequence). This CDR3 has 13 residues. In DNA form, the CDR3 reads TGCAGTGCTAACAGGGGATCGGGTCAGCCCCAGCATTTT. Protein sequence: CSANRGSGQPQHF.